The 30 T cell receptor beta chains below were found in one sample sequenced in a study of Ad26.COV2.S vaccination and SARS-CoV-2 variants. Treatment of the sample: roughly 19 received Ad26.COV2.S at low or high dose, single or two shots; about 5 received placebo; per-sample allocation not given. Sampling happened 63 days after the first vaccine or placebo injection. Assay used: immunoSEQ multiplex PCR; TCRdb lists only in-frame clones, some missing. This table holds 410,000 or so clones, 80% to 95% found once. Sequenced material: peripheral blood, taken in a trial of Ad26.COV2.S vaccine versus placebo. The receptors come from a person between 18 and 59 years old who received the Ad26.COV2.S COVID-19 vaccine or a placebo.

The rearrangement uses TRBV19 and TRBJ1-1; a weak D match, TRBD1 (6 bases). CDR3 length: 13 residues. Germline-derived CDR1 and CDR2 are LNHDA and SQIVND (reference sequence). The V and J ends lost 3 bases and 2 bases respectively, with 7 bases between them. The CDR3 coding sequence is TGTGCCAGTAGTATGGGGGCTAACACTGAAGCTTTCTTT. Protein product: CASSMGANTEAFF.

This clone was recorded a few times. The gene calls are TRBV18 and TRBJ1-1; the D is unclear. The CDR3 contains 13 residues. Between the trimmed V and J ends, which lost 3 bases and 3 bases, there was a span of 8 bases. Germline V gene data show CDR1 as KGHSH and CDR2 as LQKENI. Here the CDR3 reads CASSPQSDTEAFF. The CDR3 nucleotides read TGTGCCAGCTCACCTCAGTCGGACACTGAAGCTTTCTTT.

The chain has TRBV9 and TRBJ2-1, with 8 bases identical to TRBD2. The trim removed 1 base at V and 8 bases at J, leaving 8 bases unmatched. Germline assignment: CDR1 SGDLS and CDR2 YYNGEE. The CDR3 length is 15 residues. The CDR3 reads CASSVSSGSHYEQFF. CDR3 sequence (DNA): TGTGCCAGCAGCGTATCAAGCGGGAGCCACTATGAGCAGTTCTTC.

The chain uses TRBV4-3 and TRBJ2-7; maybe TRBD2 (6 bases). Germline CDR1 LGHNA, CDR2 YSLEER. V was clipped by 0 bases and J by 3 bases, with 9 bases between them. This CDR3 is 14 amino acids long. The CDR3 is CASSQDAGYYEQYF. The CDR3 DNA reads TGCGCCAGCAGCCAAGATGCGGGGTACTACGAGCAGTACTTC.

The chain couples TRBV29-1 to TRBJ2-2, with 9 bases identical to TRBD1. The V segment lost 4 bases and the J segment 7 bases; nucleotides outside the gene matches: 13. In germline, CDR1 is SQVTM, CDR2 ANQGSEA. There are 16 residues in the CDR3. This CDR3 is CSVVGGQGVRIGELFF. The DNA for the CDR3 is TGCAGCGTTGTGGGGGGACAGGGAGTTAGGATCGGGGAGCTGTTTTTT.

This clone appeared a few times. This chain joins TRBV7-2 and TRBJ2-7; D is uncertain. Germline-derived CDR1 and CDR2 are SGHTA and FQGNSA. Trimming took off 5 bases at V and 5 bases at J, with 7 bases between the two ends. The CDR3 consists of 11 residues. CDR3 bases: TGTGCCAGCAGCCCGAGAAACGAGCAGTACTTC. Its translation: CASSPRNEQYF.

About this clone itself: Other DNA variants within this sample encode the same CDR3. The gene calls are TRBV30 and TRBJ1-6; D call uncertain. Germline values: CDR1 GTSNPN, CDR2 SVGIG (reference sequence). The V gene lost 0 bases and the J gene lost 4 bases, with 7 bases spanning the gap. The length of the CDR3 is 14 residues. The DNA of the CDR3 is TGTGCCTGGAGTGTAGGTTCTTATAATTCACCCCTCCACTTT. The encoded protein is CAWSVGSYNSPLHF. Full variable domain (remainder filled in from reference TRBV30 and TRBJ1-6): SQTIHQWPATLVQPVGSPLSLECTVEGTSNPNLYWYRQAAGRGLQLLFYSVGIGQISSEVPQNLSASRPQDRQFILSSKKLLLSDSGFYLCAWSVGSYNSPLHFGNGTRLTVT.

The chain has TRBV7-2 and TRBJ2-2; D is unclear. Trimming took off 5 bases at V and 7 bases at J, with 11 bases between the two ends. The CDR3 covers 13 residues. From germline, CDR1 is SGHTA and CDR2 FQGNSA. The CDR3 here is CASSRNPSGELFF. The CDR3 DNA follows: TGTGCCAGCAGCCGAAACCCTAGCGGGGAGCTGTTTTTT.

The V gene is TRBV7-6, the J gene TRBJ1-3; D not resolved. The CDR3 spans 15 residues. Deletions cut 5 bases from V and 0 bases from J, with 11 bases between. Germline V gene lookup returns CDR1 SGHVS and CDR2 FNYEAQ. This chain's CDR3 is CASSLRRASGNTIYF. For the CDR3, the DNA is TGTGCCAGCAGCCTGAGAAGGGCCTCTGGAAACACCATATATTTT.

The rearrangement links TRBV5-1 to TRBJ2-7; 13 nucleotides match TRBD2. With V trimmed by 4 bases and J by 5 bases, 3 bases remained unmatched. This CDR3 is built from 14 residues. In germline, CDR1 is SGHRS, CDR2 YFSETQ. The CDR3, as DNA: TGCGCCAGCAGCGCCGGGACTAGCGGGAACGAGCAGTACTTC. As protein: CASSAGTSGNEQYF.

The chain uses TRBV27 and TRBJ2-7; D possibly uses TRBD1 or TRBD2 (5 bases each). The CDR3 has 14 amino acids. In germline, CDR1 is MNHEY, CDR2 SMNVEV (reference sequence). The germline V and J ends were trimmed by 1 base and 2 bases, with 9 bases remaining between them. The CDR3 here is CASSLFRETYEQYF. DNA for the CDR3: TGTGCCAGCAGTTTATTCAGGGAGACCTACGAGCAGTACTTC.

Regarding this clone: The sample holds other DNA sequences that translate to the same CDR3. In nucleotides, the CDR3 is TGTGCCAGTAGTAGGACAGGCGTCTACGAGCAGTACTTC. Translation: CASSRTGVYEQYF. The chain joins TRBV19 to TRBJ2-7; 7 bases match TRBD1. The germline V gene has CDR1 LNHDA and CDR2 SQIVND (reference sequence). The CDR3 runs 13 residues. V trimming: 4 bases; J trimming: 3 bases; junction bases outside the gene matches: 3. Looking up the rest from reference TRBV19 and TRBJ2-7 gives the full variable domain: DGGITQSPKYLFRKEGQNVTLSCEQNLNHDAMYWYRQDPGQGLRLIYYSQIVNDFQKGDIAEGYSVSREKKESFPLTVTSAQKNPTAFYLCASSRTGVYEQYFGPGTRLTVT.

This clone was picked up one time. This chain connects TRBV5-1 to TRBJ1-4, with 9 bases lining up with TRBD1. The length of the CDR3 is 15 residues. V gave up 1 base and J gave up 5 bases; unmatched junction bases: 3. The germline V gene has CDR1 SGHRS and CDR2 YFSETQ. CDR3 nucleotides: TGCGCCAGCAGCTTGAGGACAGGGGAGAATGAAAAACTGTTTTTT. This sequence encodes CASSLRTGENEKLFF. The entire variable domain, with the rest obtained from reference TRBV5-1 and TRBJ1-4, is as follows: KAGVTQTPRYLIKTRGQQVTLSCSPISGHRSVSWYQQTPGQGLQFLFEYFSETQRNKGNFPGRFSGRQFSNSRSEMNVSTLELGDSALYLCASSLRTGENEKLFFGSGTQLSVL.

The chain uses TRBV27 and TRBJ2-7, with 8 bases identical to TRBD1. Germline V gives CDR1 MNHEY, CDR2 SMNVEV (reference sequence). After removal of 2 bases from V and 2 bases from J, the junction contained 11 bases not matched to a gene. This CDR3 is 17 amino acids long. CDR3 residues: CASSLMPPGQVTYEQYF. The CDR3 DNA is TGTGCCAGCAGTTTAATGCCTCCGGGACAGGTTACCTACGAGCAGTACTTC.

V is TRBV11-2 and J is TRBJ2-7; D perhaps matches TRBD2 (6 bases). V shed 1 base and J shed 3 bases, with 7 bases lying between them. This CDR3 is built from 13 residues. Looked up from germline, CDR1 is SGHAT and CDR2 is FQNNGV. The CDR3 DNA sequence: TGTGCCAGCAGCTTAGGGCGGGGCTACGAGCAGTACTTC. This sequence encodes CASSLGRGYEQYF.

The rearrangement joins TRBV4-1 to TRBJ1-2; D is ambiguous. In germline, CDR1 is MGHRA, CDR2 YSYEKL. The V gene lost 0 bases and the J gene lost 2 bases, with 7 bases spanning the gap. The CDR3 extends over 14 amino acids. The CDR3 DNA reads TGCGCCAGCAGCCAAGATACAGAGAACTATGGCTACACCTTC. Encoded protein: CASSQDTENYGYTF.

CDR3 amino acids: CASRSEGVSPLHF. Here the CDR3 DNA reads TGTGCCAGCAGGTCGGAGGGGGTGTCACCCCTCCACTTT. V is TRBV7-8 and J is TRBJ1-6, with TRBD1 as a possible D gene (6 bases). The V end lost 6 bases, the J end lost 10 bases, and 13 bases lay between the germline ends. This CDR3 is built from 13 residues. Germline assignment: CDR1 SGHVS and CDR2 FQNEAQ.

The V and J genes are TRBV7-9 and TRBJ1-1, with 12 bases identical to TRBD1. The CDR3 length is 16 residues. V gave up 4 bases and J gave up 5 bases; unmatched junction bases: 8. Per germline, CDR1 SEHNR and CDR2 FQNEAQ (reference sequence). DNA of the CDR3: TGTGCCAGCAGCTCTGTGGGACAGGGGGCCGATACTGAAGCTTTCTTT. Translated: CASSSVGQGADTEAFF. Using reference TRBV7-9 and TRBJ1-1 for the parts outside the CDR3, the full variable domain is DTGVSQNPRHKITKRGQNVTFRCDPISEHNRLYWYRQTLGQGPEFLTYFQNEAQLEKSRLLSDRFSAERPKGSFSTLEIQRTEQGDSAMYLCASSSVGQGADTEAFFGQGTRLTVV.

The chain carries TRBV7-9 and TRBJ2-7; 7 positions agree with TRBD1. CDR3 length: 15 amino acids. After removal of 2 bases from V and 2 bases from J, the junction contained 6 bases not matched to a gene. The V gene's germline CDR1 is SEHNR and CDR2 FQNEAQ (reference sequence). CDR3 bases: TGTGCCAGCAGCTTAATAGGGGGCGCGACCTACGAGCAGTACTTC. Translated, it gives CASSLIGGATYEQYF.

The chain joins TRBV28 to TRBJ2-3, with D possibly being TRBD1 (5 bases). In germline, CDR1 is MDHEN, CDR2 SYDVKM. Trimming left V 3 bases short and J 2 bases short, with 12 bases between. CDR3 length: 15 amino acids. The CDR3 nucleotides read TGTGCCAGCAGTTTTAGCAGGGCCGTCACAGATACGCAGTATTTT. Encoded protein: CASSFSRAVTDTQYF.

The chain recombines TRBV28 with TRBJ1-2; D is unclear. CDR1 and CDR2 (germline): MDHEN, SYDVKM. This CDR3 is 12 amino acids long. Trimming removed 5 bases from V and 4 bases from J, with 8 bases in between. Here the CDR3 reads CASSAASYGYTF. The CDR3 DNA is TGTGCCAGCAGTGCCGCTAGCTATGGCTACACCTTC.

The CDR3 coding sequence is TGTGCCAGCAGCTCCGGGGAGCTGTTTTTT. Translating gives CASSSGELFF. V and J are TRBV11-2 and TRBJ2-2; D is uncertain. The V end lost 4 bases, the J end lost 6 bases, and 0 bases lay between the germline ends. The germline gives CDR1 SGHAT, CDR2 FQNNGV. The CDR3 totals 10 residues.

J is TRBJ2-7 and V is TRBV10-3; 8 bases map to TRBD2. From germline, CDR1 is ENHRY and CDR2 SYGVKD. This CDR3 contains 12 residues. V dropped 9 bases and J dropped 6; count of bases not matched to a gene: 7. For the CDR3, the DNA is TGTGCCATAGCGGGAGATCTCTTCGAGCAGTACTTC. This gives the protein CAIAGDLFEQYF.

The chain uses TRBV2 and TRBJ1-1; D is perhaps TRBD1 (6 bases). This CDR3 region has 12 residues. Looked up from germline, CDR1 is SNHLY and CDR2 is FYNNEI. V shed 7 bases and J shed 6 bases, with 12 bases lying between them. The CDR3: CASTRGAPEAFF. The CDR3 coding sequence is TGTGCCAGCACGCGGGGGGCCCCTGAAGCTTTCTTT.

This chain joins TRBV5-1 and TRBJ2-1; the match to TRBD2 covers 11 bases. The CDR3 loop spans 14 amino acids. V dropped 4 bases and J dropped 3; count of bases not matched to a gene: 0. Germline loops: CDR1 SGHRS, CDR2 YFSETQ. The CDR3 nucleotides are TGCGCCAGCAGCGGACTAGCGGGCTACAATGAGCAGTTCTTC. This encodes CASSGLAGYNEQFF.

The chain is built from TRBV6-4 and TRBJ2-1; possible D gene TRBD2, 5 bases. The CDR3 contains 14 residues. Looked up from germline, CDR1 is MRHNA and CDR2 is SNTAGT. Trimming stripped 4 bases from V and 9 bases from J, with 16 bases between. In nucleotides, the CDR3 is TGTGCCAGCAGTGGCACGCGCGAGAGGGCTGAGCAGTTCTTC. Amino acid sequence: CASSGTRERAEQFF.

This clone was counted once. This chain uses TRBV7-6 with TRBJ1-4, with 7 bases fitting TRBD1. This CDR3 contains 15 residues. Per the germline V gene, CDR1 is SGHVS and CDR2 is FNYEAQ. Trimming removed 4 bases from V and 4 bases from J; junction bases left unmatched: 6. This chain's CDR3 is CASSSGTVINEKLFF. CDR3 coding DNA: TGTGCCAGCAGCTCCGGGACAGTGATTAATGAAAAACTGTTTTTT.

The DNA of the CDR3 is TGTGCCTGGAGTGGGGCGCTGGGGACAAGGGGATTAGAAGCTTTCTTT. It codes for CAWSGALGTRGLEAFF. The chain carries TRBV30 and TRBJ1-1, with D possibly TRBD1 on 6 matching bases. Per germline, CDR1 GTSNPN and CDR2 SVGIG (reference sequence). Trimming pared 1 base from V and 8 bases from J, leaving 23 bases between. This CDR3 contains 16 residues.

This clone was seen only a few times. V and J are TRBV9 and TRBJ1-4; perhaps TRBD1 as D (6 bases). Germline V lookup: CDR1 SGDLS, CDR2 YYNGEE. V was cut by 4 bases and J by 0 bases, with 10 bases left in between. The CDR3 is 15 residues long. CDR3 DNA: TGTGCCAGCAGCCCCTACAGGGCAACTAATGAAAAACTGTTTTTT. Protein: CASSPYRATNEKLFF.

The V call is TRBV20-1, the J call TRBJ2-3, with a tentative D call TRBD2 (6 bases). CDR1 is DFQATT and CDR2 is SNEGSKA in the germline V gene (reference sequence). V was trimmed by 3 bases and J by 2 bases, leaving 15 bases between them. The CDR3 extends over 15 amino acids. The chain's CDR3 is CSASHLASLTDTQYF. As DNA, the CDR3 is TGCAGTGCTAGTCATCTAGCGAGCCTCACAGATACGCAGTATTTT.